This is a list of T cell receptor beta chains from one sample in a study of T cell responses to AZD1222 COVID-19 vaccine. Repertoires were generated with immunoSEQ multiplex PCR, while TCRdb's copy carries only in-frame clones and drops some. Of some 120,000 clones in the sample, 87% were seen once. Specimen: peripheral blood, collected on day 0 of AZD1222 vaccination. These receptor sequences come from an adult in good health. The CDR3 runs from the conserved cysteine through the conserved F or W.

CDR3: CASSLTSGLTDTQYF; J: TRBJ2-3; V: TRBV11-1
CDR3: CASSSRVSNQPQHF; J: TRBJ1-5; V: TRBV19
CDR3: CASRPATGNTGELFF; J: TRBJ2-2; V: TRBV27
CDR3: CASTSSGTSNYNEQFF; J: TRBJ2-1; V: TRBV10-2
CDR3: CASSKGAGTEAFF; J: TRBJ1-1; V: TRBV5-1
CDR3: CASSPGQGVSYEQYF; J: TRBJ2-7; V: TRBV18
CDR3: CASSTGQGAGPQHF; J: TRBJ1-5; V: TRBV5-1
CDR3: CASSYEERGQPQHF; J: TRBJ1-5; V: TRBV6-5
CDR3: CASRDPGSGANVLTF; J: TRBJ2-6; V: TRBV6-5
CDR3: CASSQGRNYEQYF; J: TRBJ2-7; V: TRBV4-1
CDR3: CASSFTLRTAESPLHF; J: TRBJ1-6; V: TRBV5-1
CDR3: CASSLALGNSDTQYF; J: TRBJ2-3; V: TRBV11-2
CDR3: CASTRAGAGYTF; J: TRBJ1-2; V: TRBV6-5
CDR3: CASSLIGDYSNQPQHF; J: TRBJ1-5; V: TRBV28
CDR3: CASTVGVRTEAFF; J: TRBJ1-1; V: TRBV12-3/TRBV12-4
CDR3: CASTKKGQSNEKLFF; J: TRBJ1-4; V: TRBV6-5
CDR3: CASSLGTGHTEAFF; J: TRBJ1-1; V: TRBV13
CDR3: CAWSVSPGANYGYTF; J: TRBJ1-2; V: TRBV30
CDR3: CASRFGGWNSPLHF; J: TRBJ1-6; V: TRBV28
CDR3: CASSQISNTEAFF; J: TRBJ1-1; V: TRBV4-1
CDR3: CASSPPSGRTYTQYF; J: TRBJ2-3; V: TRBV28
CDR3: CASRIAGVSYEQYF; J: TRBJ2-7; V: TRBV28
CDR3: CASSLTGVNIQYF; J: TRBJ2-4; V: TRBV11-3
CDR3: CASSITGTGRRETQYF; J: TRBJ2-5; V: TRBV19
CDR3: CSVATGIYEQYF; J: TRBJ2-7; V: TRBV29-1
CDR3: CAWSLIAGGRYEQYF; J: TRBJ2-7; V: TRBV30
CDR3: CASSQDRSGEQFF; J: TRBJ2-1; V: TRBV3-1/TRBV3-2
CDR3: CASSGGGVDEQFF; J: TRBJ2-1; V: TRBV18
CDR3: CASSPTSGEWNTQYF; J: TRBJ2-3; V: TRBV5-1
CDR3: CASSIPRTNRREKLFF; J: TRBJ1-4; V: TRBV19
CDR3: CASSSSGEKLFF; J: TRBJ1-4; V: TRBV6-5
CDR3: CASSLRGTVDTEAFF; J: TRBJ1-1; V: TRBV5-5
CDR3: CASRSQGQPNNEQFF; J: TRBJ2-1; V: TRBV27